Below are 30 T cell receptor beta chains sequenced from a single sample in a study of shared clonotypes between healthy human individuals. Sequencing was performed with immunoSEQ multiplex PCR; in TCRdb, only in-frame clones are kept and a portion is missing. The sample yields about 1.5 million clones, 98% seen once. Sequenced sample: naive CD4+ T cells sorted from blood. Documented subset: CD45RA+ positively selected. All receptors come from a man aged 25-45 years in good health.

This chain connects TRBV7-2 to TRBJ2-7; D remains unclear. The length of the CDR3 is 16 residues. The V gene's germline CDR1 is SGHTA and CDR2 FQGNSA. Trimming stripped 5 bases from V and 4 bases from J, with 21 bases between. DNA for the CDR3: TGTGCCAGCAGCGCGCTGTTTGGTACTCGACTTTACGAGCAGTACTTC. It yields the protein CASSALFGTRLYEQYF. The full variable domain, with the rest looked up from reference TRBV7-2 and TRBJ2-7, is GAGVSQSPSNKVTEKGKDVELRCDPISGHTALYWYRQSLGQGLEFLIYFQGNSAPDKSGLPSDRFSAERTGGSVSTLTIQRTQQEDSAVYLCASSALFGTRLYEQYFGPGTRLTVT.

The V gene is TRBV7-2, the J gene TRBJ2-5; 8 bases are a match to TRBD1. The V gene's germline CDR1 is SGHTA and CDR2 FQGNSA. V trimming: 4 bases; J trimming: 4 bases; junction bases outside the gene matches: 5. The length of the CDR3 is 14 residues. The CDR3 nucleotides read TGTGCCAGCAGCTCGACAGGGGTGACAGAGACCCAGTACTTC. Translated: CASSSTGVTETQYF. The full variable domain, with the rest looked up from reference TRBV7-2 and TRBJ2-5, is GAGVSQSPSNKVTEKGKDVELRCDPISGHTALYWYRQSLGQGLEFLIYFQGNSAPDKSGLPSDRFSAERTGGSVSTLTIQRTQQEDSAVYLCASSSTGVTETQYFGPGTRLLVL.

This chain joins TRBV5-4 and TRBJ1-2; unclear D gene. V was trimmed by 2 bases and J by 7 bases, leaving 12 bases between them. CDR3 length: 13 amino acids. Germline CDR1 SGHNT, CDR2 YYREEE (reference sequence). CDR3 DNA sequence: TGTGCCAGCAGCTTTCGGACGGACTCTGGCTACACCTTC. This codes for CASSFRTDSGYTF.

Regarding this clone: The sample has other DNA sequences that encode this CDR3 too. V gene TRBV20-1 combines with J gene TRBJ2-1; D is undetermined. Germline CDR1 DFQATT, CDR2 SNEGSKA (reference sequence). This CDR3 contains 10 residues. V was shortened by 5 bases and J by 7 bases, with 6 bases between the two germline ends. As DNA, the CDR3 is TGCAGTGCTTTAGGGAATGAGCAGTTCTTC. Encoded protein: CSALGNEQFF.

The chain recombines TRBV18 with TRBJ2-5, with D tentatively TRBD1 (6 bases). This CDR3 comprises 13 residues. The germline V gene has CDR1 KGHSH and CDR2 LQKENI. Between the trimmed V and J ends, which lost 6 bases and 3 bases, there was a span of 11 bases. The CDR3, as DNA: TGTGCCAGCTCGACCACAGGGAAAGAGACCCAGTACTTC. As protein: CASSTTGKETQYF.

The chain recombines TRBV2 with TRBJ2-5, with D possibly matching TRBD2 (6 bases). V lost 3 bases and J 3 bases, leaving 14 bases between the germline ends. The germline V gene has CDR1 SNHLY and CDR2 FYNNEI. The CDR3 runs to 15 residues. This chain's CDR3 is CASSDRRGSKETQYF. CDR3 bases: TGTGCCAGCAGTGATCGGCGGGGTTCAAAAGAGACCCAGTACTTC.

V and J are TRBV4-3 and TRBJ2-1; perhaps TRBD2 as D (6 bases). The germline V and J ends were trimmed by 4 bases and 4 bases, with 17 bases remaining between them. This CDR3 is built from 16 residues. Germline V gives CDR1 LGHNA, CDR2 YSLEER. The CDR3 here is CASSRRGDSEYNEQFF. CDR3 coding DNA: TGCGCCAGCAGCCGTAGAGGGGACTCCGAATACAATGAGCAGTTCTTC.

The chain is built from TRBV2 and TRBJ1-5, with a possible D match to TRBD1 (5 bases). Germline V gene data show CDR1 as SNHLY and CDR2 as FYNNEI. The CDR3 has 16 amino acids. V dropped 1 base and J dropped 3 bases, with 13 bases sitting between them. The CDR3 region has the DNA TGTGCCAGCAGTGAAGGGGGCAGAAGACCCAATCAGCCCCAGCATTTT. Encoded protein: CASSEGGRRPNQPQHF.

The rearrangement uses TRBV6-5 and TRBJ2-7; D uncertain. The germline V and J ends were trimmed by 7 bases and 3 bases, with 13 bases remaining between them. This CDR3 is 13 amino acids long. Germline CDR1 is MNHEY and CDR2 is SVGAGI. DNA for the CDR3: TGTGCCAGCACTCCTGGGCCCGGCTACGAGCAGTACTTC. It is translated as CASTPGPGYEQYF.

This chain links TRBV18 with TRBJ2-1; D ambiguous. Germline V gives CDR1 KGHSH, CDR2 LQKENI. This CDR3 is 13 amino acids long. V was shortened by 6 bases and J by 10 bases, with 16 bases between the two germline ends. The CDR3 loop is CASSPAMSTEQFF. The CDR3 DNA reads as TGTGCCAGCTCCCCAGCCATGTCTACGGAGCAGTTCTTC.

CDR3 sequence: CSVAGLRLNTEAFF. CDR3 nucleotide sequence: TGCAGCGTTGCGGGTCTACGTCTGAACACTGAAGCTTTCTTT. The genes are TRBV29-1 and TRBJ1-1, with D uncertain. Trimming shortened V by 4 bases and J by 0 bases, and 12 bases separated the two germline ends. CDR1 is SQVTM, CDR2 ANQGSEA, per germline. This CDR3 spans 14 amino acids.

This clone appeared once. The genes are TRBV7-8 and TRBJ2-6; 8 bases line up with TRBD1. V trimming: 5 bases; J trimming: 2 bases; junction bases outside the gene matches: 8. Germline CDR1 reads SGHVS; CDR2 reads FQNEAQ. This CDR3 spans 17 amino acids. CDR3 sequence reads: CASSPSLTGAGANVLTF. The DNA of the CDR3 is TGTGCCAGCAGCCCTTCTCTGACAGGGGCTGGGGCCAACGTCCTGACTTTC.

As for this clone: Other DNA sequences within the sample encode an identical CDR3. The chain employs TRBV2 and TRBJ2-7; D not resolved. The germline CDR1 and CDR2 sequences are SNHLY and FYNNEI. V was pared by 3 bases and J by 3 bases, with 6 bases between. The CDR3 has 12 amino acids. The DNA for the CDR3 is TGTGCCAGCAGTGACAACGGCTACGAGCAGTACTTC. Amino acid sequence: CASSDNGYEQYF. Variable domain in full (rest from reference TRBV2 and TRBJ2-7): EPEVTQTPSHQVTQMGQEVILRCVPISNHLYFYWYRQILGQKVEFLVSFYNNEISEKSEIFDDQFSVERPDGSNFTLKIRSTKLEDSAMYFCASSDNGYEQYFGPGTRLTVT.

The chain links TRBV21-1 to TRBJ2-7. TRBV21-1 is given as a pseudogene. The CDR3 contains 12 residues. The CDR3 DNA reads as TGTGCCAGCATCACAAACTGGGGCGAGCAGTACTTC. This encodes CASITNWGEQYF.

The V gene is TRBV29-1, the J gene TRBJ2-1; TRBD2 matches 11 bases. Germline-derived CDR1 and CDR2 are SQVTM and ANQGSEA. The CDR3 is 13 residues long. The CDR3 bases are TGCAGAATAGCGGGAGGGGTTGGCAATGAGCAGTTCTTC. Translation: CRIAGGVGNEQFF.

The V and J genes are TRBV5-1 and TRBJ1-3, with 7 positions matching TRBD1. CDR3 size: 15 residues. Germline values: CDR1 SGHRS, CDR2 YFSETQ. Trimming removed 6 bases from V and 0 bases from J; junction bases left unmatched: 6. CDR3 coding DNA: TGCGCCAGCAAAAAGACAGGGAGCTCTGGAAACACCATATATTTT. It yields the protein CASKKTGSSGNTIYF.

This chain links TRBV11-2 with TRBJ2-1; D perhaps matches TRBD2 (6 bases). CDR1 SGHAT and CDR2 FQNNGV come from the germline V gene. The CDR3 has 16 amino acids. Trimming cost V 4 bases and J 7 bases, with 20 bases left between them. The CDR3 region is CASSWGFGGTPNEQFF. The CDR3, as DNA: TGTGCCAGCAGCTGGGGGTTCGGCGGGACCCCGAATGAGCAGTTCTTC.

The chain links TRBV6-1 to TRBJ2-3, with 7 positions matching TRBD2. The V segment lost 7 bases and the J segment 1 base; nucleotides outside the gene matches: 5. This CDR3 is 14 amino acids long. Germline loops: CDR1 MNHNS, CDR2 SASEGT. CDR3 in DNA: TGTGCCAGCAATCCTAGCGGACGCACAGATACGCAGTATTTT. Its protein is CASNPSGRTDTQYF.

The V call is TRBV19, the J call TRBJ2-3; TRBD2 is a possible D gene (6 bases). Deletions cut 6 bases from V and 2 bases from J, with 12 bases between. CDR3 length: 14 amino acids. CDR1 and CDR2 from the germline V gene are LNHDA and SQIVND (reference sequence). The CDR3 region is CASRSGVLTDTQYF. In nucleotides, the CDR3 is TGTGCCAGTAGATCGGGGGTGCTCACAGATACGCAGTATTTT.

This clone was picked up one time. The chain links TRBV19 to TRBJ1-4; D is undetermined. V dropped 3 bases and J dropped 2 bases, with 7 bases sitting between them. The CDR3 is 14 residues long. Looked up from germline, CDR1 is LNHDA and CDR2 is SQIVND (reference sequence). The CDR3 coding sequence is TGTGCCAGTAGTATCTCGGGGACTAATGAAAAACTGTTTTTT. Its translation is CASSISGTNEKLFF.

A single count supports this clone. V usage is TRBV5-1 and J usage is TRBJ2-2; 7 nucleotides align to TRBD2. CDR1 is SGHRS and CDR2 is YFSETQ in the germline V gene. After removal of 7 bases from V and 7 bases from J, the junction contained 4 bases not matched to a gene. This CDR3 is built from 12 residues. For the CDR3, the DNA is TGCGCCAGCCAGCGGGATAGCGGGGAGCTGTTTTTT. Translation gives CASQRDSGELFF. Looking up the rest from reference TRBV5-1 and TRBJ2-2 gives the full variable domain: KAGVTQTPRYLIKTRGQQVTLSCSPISGHRSVSWYQQTPGQGLQFLFEYFSETQRNKGNFPGRFSGRQFSNSRSEMNVSTLELGDSALYLCASQRDSGELFFGEGSRLTVL.

The chain joins TRBV28 to TRBJ2-1; 11 nucleotides line up with TRBD2. Looked up from germline, CDR1 is MDHEN and CDR2 is SYDVKM. Trimming took 3 bases from V and 6 from J; bases not matched to a gene: 4. The CDR3 sequence is 15 residues long. Here the CDR3 DNA reads TGTGCCAGCAGTTTTCTAGCGGGAGGCGGCAATGAGCAGTTCTTC. Translation gives CASSFLAGGGNEQFF.

The V and J genes are TRBV27 and TRBJ1-1, with TRBD1 matching over 9 bases. CDR1 and CDR2 (germline): MNHEY, SMNVEV (reference sequence). There are 17 residues in the CDR3. Germline trimming cut 5 bases from V and 1 base from J; bases unmatched to any gene: 11. The CDR3 region is CASSVGTGRVGNTEAFF. DNA for the CDR3: TGTGCCAGCAGTGTCGGGACAGGGAGGGTTGGGAACACTGAAGCTTTCTTT.

The CDR3 nucleotides read TGTGCCAGCAGCAAGGAGGGGGGGAGATCGGAGACCCAGTACTTC. Translated, it gives CASSKEGGRSETQYF. The V gene is TRBV21-1, the J gene TRBJ2-5; whether TRBD2, the table's D call, matches the DNA was not checked. TRBV21-1 is classified as a pseudogene. The CDR3 runs to 15 residues.

The V gene is TRBV19, the J gene TRBJ2-7; TRBD2 aligns across 8 bases. Looked up from germline, CDR1 is LNHDA and CDR2 is SQIVND (reference sequence). This CDR3 has 14 residues. Germline trimming cut 1 base from V and 5 bases from J; bases unmatched to any gene: 4. The CDR3 region is CASSIAGTRDEQYF. In DNA form, the CDR3 reads TGTGCCAGTAGTATAGCCGGGACTAGGGACGAGCAGTACTTC. Full variable domain (missing parts from reference TRBV19 and TRBJ2-7): DGGITQSPKYLFRKEGQNVTLSCEQNLNHDAMYWYRQDPGQGLRLIYYSQIVNDFQKGDIAEGYSVSREKKESFPLTVTSAQKNPTAFYLCASSIAGTRDEQYFGPGTRLTVT.

J is TRBJ2-2 and V is TRBV10-1; 7 bases map to TRBD1. There are 15 residues in the CDR3. V shed 3 bases, J shed 4 bases, and the junction held 5 bases outside the gene matches. The germline gives CDR1 WNHNN, CDR2 SYGVQD (reference sequence). CDR3 region: CASSEEGQFTGELFF. CDR3 DNA: TGCGCCAGCAGTGAAGAGGGACAGTTCACCGGGGAGCTGTTTTTT.

The chain links TRBV11-2 to TRBJ2-1, with 7 positions matching TRBD2. Germline loops: CDR1 SGHAT, CDR2 FQNNGV. V was clipped by 5 bases and J by 6 bases; unmatched bases: 13. This CDR3 contains 16 residues. For the CDR3, the DNA is TGTGCCAGCAGCCCCGGGGTGGGAGGGCCCGTCAATGAGCAGTTCTTC. Protein: CASSPGVGGPVNEQFF.

The chain uses TRBV7-2 and TRBJ2-1, with TRBD2 matching over 13 bases. The CDR3 runs to 16 residues. Germline values: CDR1 SGHTA, CDR2 FQGNSA. After removal of 5 bases from V and 7 bases from J, the junction contained 8 bases not matched to a gene. CDR3 protein: CASSKLAGGLRNEQFF. CDR3 coding DNA: TGTGCCAGCAGCAAACTAGCGGGAGGGCTGCGGAATGAGCAGTTCTTC.

As DNA, the CDR3 is TGCGCGATCGGGCGCAATGAGCAGTTCTTC. The encoded protein is CAIGRNEQFF. The chain links TRBV20-1 to TRBJ2-1; D remains ambiguous. This CDR3 comprises 10 residues. The germline V gene encodes CDR1 DFQATT and CDR2 SNEGSKA (reference sequence).

The count of this clone is one. V gene TRBV15 combines with J gene TRBJ1-2; D not resolved. The germline V and J ends were trimmed by 5 bases and 5 bases, with 15 bases remaining between them. Germline V lookup: CDR1 LNHNV, CDR2 YYDKDF (reference sequence). The CDR3 has 14 amino acids. DNA of the CDR3: TGTGCCACCAGCCAGAATCAGGCCATTTATGGCTACACCTTC. It is translated as CATSQNQAIYGYTF. Looking up the rest from reference TRBV15 and TRBJ1-2 gives the full variable domain: DAMVIQNPRYQVTQFGKPVTLSCSQTLNHNVMYWYQQKSSQAPKLLFHYYDKDFNNEADTPDNFQSRRPNTSFCFLDIRSPGLGDTAMYLCATSQNQAIYGYTFGSGTRLTVV.